These T cell receptor beta chains were read from a single sample in a study of T cell responses to AZD1222 COVID-19 vaccine. Clones were read by immunoSEQ multiplex PCR, and TCRdb kept only the in-frame ones, dropping some. In the table there are 150,000 to 200,000 clones, about nine tenths of which are singletons. The sequencing used peripheral blood, collected on day 0 of AZD1222 vaccination. These receptors were taken from an adult in good health. Both conserved end residues are part of each CDR3. D genes are given only for firm matches.

V gene: TRBV27; D gene: .; CDR3 protein: CASSLSPKGNKNIQYF
V gene: TRBV7-8; D gene: TRBD1; CDR3 protein: CASSLRTGGRNSPLHF
V gene: TRBV5-4; D gene: .; CDR3 protein: CASSLELYNSPLHF
V gene: TRBV7-2; D gene: TRBD1; CDR3 protein: CASSLAFQGEETQYF
V gene: TRBV3-1/TRBV3-2; D gene: .; CDR3 protein: CASSHRGSYEQYF
V gene: TRBV7-6; D gene: TRBD2; CDR3 protein: CASSLGTSGMHYEQYF
V gene: TRBV12-2; D gene: .; CDR3 protein: CASRPPPWGGSSNREAFF
V gene: TRBV7-2; D gene: .; CDR3 protein: CASSSGTSSGNTIYF
V gene: TRBV30; D gene: .; CDR3 protein: CAWNLGLPGETQYF
V gene: TRBV27; D gene: .; CDR3 protein: CASSYYPGGADRVGFGELFF
V gene: TRBV28; D gene: TRBD1; CDR3 protein: CASRGQGDDYGYTF
V gene: TRBV19; D gene: .; CDR3 protein: CASSPTYSDTQEAFF
V gene: TRBV28; D gene: .; CDR3 protein: CASRSGTANEKLFF
V gene: TRBV19; D gene: .; CDR3 protein: CASRLYNEQFF
V gene: TRBV6-4; D gene: .; CDR3 protein: CASSDRLGLGSMDTQYF
V gene: TRBV6-2/TRBV6-3; D gene: .; CDR3 protein: CASSYSRASAVQYF
V gene: TRBV19; D gene: .; CDR3 protein: CASSLTSWNTGELFF
V gene: TRBV29-1; D gene: .; CDR3 protein: CSVFRADTEAFF
V gene: TRBV19; D gene: .; CDR3 protein: CASSMQDQPQHF
V gene: TRBV4-1; D gene: .; CDR3 protein: CASSQDSTGELGNTIYF
V gene: TRBV5-1; D gene: .; CDR3 protein: CASSRLGFTEAFF
V gene: TRBV24-1; D gene: TRBD1; CDR3 protein: CATSDPGQKAFF
V gene: TRBV9; D gene: .; CDR3 protein: CASSPHTFGTDTQYF
V gene: TRBV9; D gene: .; CDR3 protein: CASSVVGDALARNQPQHF
V gene: TRBV2; D gene: .; CDR3 protein: CASRRQPTFSGNTIYF
V gene: TRBV5-1; D gene: TRBD2; CDR3 protein: CASSLESGRVGEQYF
V gene: TRBV19; D gene: .; CDR3 protein: CASSRRGGTLNTEAFF
V gene: TRBV14; D gene: .; CDR3 protein: CASSQDLRESGRRKLFF
V gene: TRBV9; D gene: .; CDR3 protein: CASSVEGGLSGNTIYF
V gene: TRBV29-1; D gene: .; CDR3 protein: CSVEGGSGNQPQHF
V gene: TRBV6-1; D gene: .; CDR3 protein: CASSEVHTSYEQYF
V gene: TRBV5-1; D gene: TRBD1; CDR3 protein: CASIKTPGQHNEQFF
V gene: TRBV3-1/TRBV3-2; D gene: .; CDR3 protein: CASSPSWVMNTEAFF
V gene: TRBV5-1; D gene: .; CDR3 protein: CASSLRGGSSYEQYF
V gene: TRBV6-5; D gene: .; CDR3 protein: CASSYAPGTSYEQYF
V gene: TRBV11-3; D gene: .; CDR3 protein: CASSLGPDTEAFF
V gene: TRBV18; D gene: TRBD2; CDR3 protein: CASSPKLAVTDTQYF
V gene: TRBV3-1/TRBV3-2; D gene: .; CDR3 protein: CASSRPPGRTGELFF
V gene: TRBV19; D gene: .; CDR3 protein: CASRALTGGNSPLHF
V gene: TRBV7-9; D gene: .; CDR3 protein: CASSLAFREGRAEAFF
V gene: TRBV3-1/TRBV3-2; D gene: TRBD2; CDR3 protein: CASSLHHGTSGSEQYF
V gene: TRBV5-5; D gene: TRBD1; CDR3 protein: CASSLDRGGQPQHF
V gene: TRBV5-1; D gene: TRBD1; CDR3 protein: CASSLGGQVGTQYF
V gene: TRBV27; D gene: .; CDR3 protein: CASSLSGSTANVLTF
V gene: TRBV20-1; D gene: .; CDR3 protein: CSASEGSRSNSPLHF